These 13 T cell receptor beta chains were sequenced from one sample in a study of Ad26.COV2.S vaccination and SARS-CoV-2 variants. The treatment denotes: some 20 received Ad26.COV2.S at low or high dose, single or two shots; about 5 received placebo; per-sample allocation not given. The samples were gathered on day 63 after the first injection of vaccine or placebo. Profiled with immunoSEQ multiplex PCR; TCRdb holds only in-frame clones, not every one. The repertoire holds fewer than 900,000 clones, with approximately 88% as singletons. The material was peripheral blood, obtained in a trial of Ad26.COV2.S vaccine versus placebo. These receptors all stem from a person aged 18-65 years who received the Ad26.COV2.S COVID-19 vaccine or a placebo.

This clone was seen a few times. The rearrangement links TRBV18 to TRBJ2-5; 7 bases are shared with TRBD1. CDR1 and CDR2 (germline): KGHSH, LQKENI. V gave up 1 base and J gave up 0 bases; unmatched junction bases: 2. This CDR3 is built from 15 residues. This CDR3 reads CASSPRTGNQETQYF. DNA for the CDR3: TGTGCCAGCTCACCACGGACAGGCAACCAAGAGACCCAGTACTTC.

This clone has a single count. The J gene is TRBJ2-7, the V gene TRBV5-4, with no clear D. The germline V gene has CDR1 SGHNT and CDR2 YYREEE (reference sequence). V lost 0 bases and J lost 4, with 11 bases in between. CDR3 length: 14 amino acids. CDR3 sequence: CASSLDSLNYEQYF. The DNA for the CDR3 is TGTGCCAGCAGCTTGGACTCCCTGAATTACGAGCAGTACTTC.

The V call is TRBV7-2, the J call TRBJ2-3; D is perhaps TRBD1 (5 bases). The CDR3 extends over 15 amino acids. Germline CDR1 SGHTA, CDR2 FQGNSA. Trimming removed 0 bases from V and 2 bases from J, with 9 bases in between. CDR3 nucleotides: TGTGCCAGCAGCTTAGCCCAGGGATACACAGATACGCAGTATTTT. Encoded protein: CASSLAQGYTDTQYF. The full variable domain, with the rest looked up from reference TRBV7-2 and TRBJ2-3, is GAGVSQSPSNKVTEKGKDVELRCDPISGHTALYWYRQSLGQGLEFLIYFQGNSAPDKSGLPSDRFSAERTGGSVSTLTIQRTQQEDSAVYLCASSLAQGYTDTQYFGPGTRLTVL.

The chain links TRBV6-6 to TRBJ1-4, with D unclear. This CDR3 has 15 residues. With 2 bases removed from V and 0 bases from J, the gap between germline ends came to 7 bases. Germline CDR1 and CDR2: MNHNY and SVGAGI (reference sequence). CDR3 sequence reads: CASSYRSATNEKLFF. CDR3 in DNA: TGTGCCAGCAGTTACCGTAGCGCAACTAATGAAAAACTGTTTTTT.

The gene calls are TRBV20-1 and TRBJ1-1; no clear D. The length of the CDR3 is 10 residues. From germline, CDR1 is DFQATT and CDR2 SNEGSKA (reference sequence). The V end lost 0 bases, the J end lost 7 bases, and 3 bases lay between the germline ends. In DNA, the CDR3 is TGCAGTGCTAGAGATAGTGAAGCTTTCTTT. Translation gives CSARDSEAFF.

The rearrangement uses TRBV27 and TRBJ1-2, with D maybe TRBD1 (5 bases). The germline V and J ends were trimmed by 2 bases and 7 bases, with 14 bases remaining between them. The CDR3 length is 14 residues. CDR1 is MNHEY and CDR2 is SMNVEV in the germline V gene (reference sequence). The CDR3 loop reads CASSLHSGEGGYTF. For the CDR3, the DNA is TGTGCCAGCAGTTTACATTCGGGGGAGGGTGGCTACACCTTC.

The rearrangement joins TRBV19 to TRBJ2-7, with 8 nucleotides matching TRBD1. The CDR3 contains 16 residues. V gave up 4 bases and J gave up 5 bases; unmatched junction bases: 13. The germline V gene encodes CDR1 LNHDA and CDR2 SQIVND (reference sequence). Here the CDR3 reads CASSTSIRTGTHEQYF. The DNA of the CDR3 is TGTGCCAGTAGTACAAGCATCAGGACAGGGACCCACGAGCAGTACTTC. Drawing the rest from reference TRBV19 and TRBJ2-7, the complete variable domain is DGGITQSPKYLFRKEGQNVTLSCEQNLNHDAMYWYRQDPGQGLRLIYYSQIVNDFQKGDIAEGYSVSREKKESFPLTVTSAQKNPTAFYLCASSTSIRTGTHEQYFGPGTRLTVT.

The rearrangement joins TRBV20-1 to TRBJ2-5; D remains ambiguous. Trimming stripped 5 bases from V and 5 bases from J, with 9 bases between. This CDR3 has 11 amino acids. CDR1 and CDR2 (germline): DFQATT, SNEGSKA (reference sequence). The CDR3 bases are TGCAGTGCTGCTCTTGAGGAGACCCAGTACTTC. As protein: CSAALEETQYF.

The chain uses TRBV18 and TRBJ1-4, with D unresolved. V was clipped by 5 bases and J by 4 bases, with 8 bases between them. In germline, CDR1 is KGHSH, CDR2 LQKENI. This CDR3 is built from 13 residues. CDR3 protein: CASSGGGNEKLFF. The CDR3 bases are TGTGCCAGCTCAGGAGGCGGTAATGAAAAACTGTTTTTT.

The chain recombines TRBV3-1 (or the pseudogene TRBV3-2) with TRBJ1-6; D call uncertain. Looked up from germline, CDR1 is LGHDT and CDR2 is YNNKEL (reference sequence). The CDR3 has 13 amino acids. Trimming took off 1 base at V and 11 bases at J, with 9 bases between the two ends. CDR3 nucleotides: TGTGCCAGCAGCCAAGCCCCTAACGCACCCCTCCACTTT. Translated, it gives CASSQAPNAPLHF.

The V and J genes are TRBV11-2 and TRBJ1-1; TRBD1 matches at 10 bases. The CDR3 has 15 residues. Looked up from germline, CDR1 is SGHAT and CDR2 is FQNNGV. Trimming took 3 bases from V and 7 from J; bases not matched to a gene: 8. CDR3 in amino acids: CASSFRDRGGIEAFF. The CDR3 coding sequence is TGTGCCAGCAGCTTCCGGGACAGGGGCGGGATTGAAGCTTTCTTT.

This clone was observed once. CDR3 loop: CASSVGSASYEQYF. The DNA for the CDR3 is TGTGCCAGCAGCGTAGGTAGCGCATCCTACGAGCAGTACTTC. The V call is TRBV9, the J call TRBJ2-7; D might be TRBD2 (5 bases). Germline CDR1 and CDR2: SGDLS and YYNGEE. The V end lost 0 bases, the J end lost 1 base, and 8 bases lay between the germline ends. There are 14 residues in the CDR3.

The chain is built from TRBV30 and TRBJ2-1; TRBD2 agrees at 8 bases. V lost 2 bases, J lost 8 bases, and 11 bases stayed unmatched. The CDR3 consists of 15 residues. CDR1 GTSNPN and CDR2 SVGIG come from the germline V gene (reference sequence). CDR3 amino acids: CAWSIRLARVDEQFF. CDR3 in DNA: TGTGCCTGGAGTATACGACTAGCGAGAGTAGATGAGCAGTTCTTC.